This T cell receptor beta chain was identified during a study of response to subunit inactivated influenza vaccine. TCRdb independently ran MiXCR on the RT-PCR reads; one entry per CDR3 protein. The table records under 200,000 distinct CDR3 sequences, about 10% of them present only once. Of note for this clonotype: Antigen: not known.

Whole-study results and caveats: Authors suggested each seasonal flu vaccination may recruit only limited numbers of new T cells.

Trimming shortened V by 4 bases and J by 1 base, and 5 bases separated the two germline ends. Germline values: CDR1 SGDLS, CDR2 YYNGEE. The CDR3 extends over 12 amino acids. The sequence was collected from a man in his fifties or sixties who received an inactivated influenza vaccine. The rearrangement uses TRBV9 and TRBJ1-1, with D hard to call. The material was CD8+ T cells sorted from PBMCs, obtained less than 30 months after vaccination. The CDR3 bases are TGTGCCAGCAGCCCCCAGAACACTGAAGCTTTCTTT. Protein sequence: CASSPQNTEAFF.